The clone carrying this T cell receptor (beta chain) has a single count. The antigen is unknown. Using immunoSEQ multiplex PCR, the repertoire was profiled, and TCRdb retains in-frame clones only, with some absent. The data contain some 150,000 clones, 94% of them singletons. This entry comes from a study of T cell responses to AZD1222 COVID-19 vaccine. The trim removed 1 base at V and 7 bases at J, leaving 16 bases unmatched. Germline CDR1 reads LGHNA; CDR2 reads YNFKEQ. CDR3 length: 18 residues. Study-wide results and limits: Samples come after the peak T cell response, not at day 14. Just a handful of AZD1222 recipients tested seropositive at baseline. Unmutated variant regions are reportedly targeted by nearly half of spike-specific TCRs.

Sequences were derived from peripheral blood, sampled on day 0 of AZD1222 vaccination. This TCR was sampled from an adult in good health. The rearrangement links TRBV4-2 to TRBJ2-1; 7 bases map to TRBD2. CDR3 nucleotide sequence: TGTGCCAGCAGCCAAGGGGGGGGGACTAAAGTCTTTAGTAATGAGCAGTTCTTC. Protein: CASSQGGGTKVFSNEQFF.